This T cell receptor beta chain was recorded in a study of CD8 T cells in ankylosing spondylitis. The study, taken as a whole, reports: Significant enrichment of disease-linked clones was reported in matched ankylosing spondylitis synovial fluid. CD8+ by phenotype, disease-linked clones were relatively rare in peripheral blood.

About this clonotype: The antigen remains unidentified.

Generation of TCR beta libraries employed quantitative 5'-RACE incorporating molecular barcodes. TCRdb reprocessed the 5' RACE reads via MiXCR and lists one record per CDR3 protein. The table includes more than 150,000 distinct CDR3 sequences, over 10% detected once. Material for sequencing was blood, either unsorted or a sorted T cell fraction (not recorded which). This TCR was recovered from a female donor with ankylosing spondylitis or in good health (not recorded which).

The CDR3: CASSLVGTGVKLFF. DNA for the CDR3: TGTGCCAGCAGCTTAGTAGGGACAGGGGTGAAACTGTTTTTT. V is TRBV7-2 and J is TRBJ1-4, with 10 nucleotides matching TRBD1. Per germline, CDR1 SGHTA and CDR2 FQGNSA. V lost 1 base and J lost 11; bases outside the gene matches: 4. There are 14 residues in the CDR3.